This TCR beta chain was observed in a study of cytotoxic CD8 clonotypes in ibrutinib-treated CLL. TCRdb's table, derived via immunoSEQ multiplex PCR, lists solely in-frame clones and lacks some. Among some 100,000 clones, 45% to 65% were seen once, and the ten largest hold around a third. The length of the CDR3 is 14 residues. The germline V and J ends were trimmed by 4 bases and 0 bases, with 11 bases remaining between them. CDR1 and CDR2 from the germline V gene are SGDLS and YYNGEE. This clone has only a few counts. The antigen remains undetermined. The study's findings and limits: Patients showed higher baseline clonality than age-matched healthy donors, and it tracked circulating CD8+ T-cell counts.

Here the sequenced sample was PBMCs, taken after 24 months of ibrutinib treatment. This rearrangement joins TRBV9 to TRBJ2-7; D gene unclear. This TCR was recovered from a human donor with chronic lymphocytic leukemia. This chain's CDR3 is CASSPQQSSYEQYF. The CDR3 nucleotides read TGTGCCAGCAGCCCCCAACAGAGCTCCTACGAGCAGTACTTC.